The table lists the clone carrying this TCR beta chain with a few counts. TCRdb ran MiXCR on the RT-PCR reads and lists one entry per CDR3 protein. The table shows 800,000 or so distinct CDR3 sequences, with 21% occurring only once. The CDR3 has 15 residues. The V and J ends lost 5 bases and 3 bases, in that order; junction bases with no gene match: 9. The V gene's germline CDR1 is DFQATT and CDR2 SNEGSKA (reference sequence). These data are taken from a study of response to subunit inactivated influenza vaccine. Sample: PBMCs from blood, taken 5 days after vaccination. The chain links TRBV20-1 to TRBJ2-1; 8 bases align to TRBD2. The receptor was derived from a man aged 50-59 years who received an inactivated influenza vaccine. In DNA form, the CDR3 reads TGCAGTGCTGATGAGCGGGAGATTTTCTACAATGAGCAGTTCTTC. This translates into CSADEREIFYNEQFF.